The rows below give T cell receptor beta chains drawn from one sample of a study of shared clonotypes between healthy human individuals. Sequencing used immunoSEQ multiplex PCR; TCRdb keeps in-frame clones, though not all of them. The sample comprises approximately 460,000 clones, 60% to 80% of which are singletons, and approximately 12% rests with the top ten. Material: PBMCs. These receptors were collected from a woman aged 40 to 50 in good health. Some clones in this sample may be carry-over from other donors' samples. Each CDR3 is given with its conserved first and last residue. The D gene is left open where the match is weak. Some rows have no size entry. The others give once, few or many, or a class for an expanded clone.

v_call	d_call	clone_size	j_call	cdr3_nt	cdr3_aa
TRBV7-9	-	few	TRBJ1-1	TGTGCCAGCAGCTTGACAAGAAACCTTGAAGCTTTCTTT	CASSLTRNLEAFF
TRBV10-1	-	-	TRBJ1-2	TGCGCCAGCAGTGAGTTTAGGGTTCTCTATGGCTACACCTTC	CASSEFRVLYGYTF
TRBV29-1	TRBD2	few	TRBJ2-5	TGCAGCCATCCCGGGGGATCGGGAGGGGAGACCCAGTACTTC	CSHPGGSGGETQYF
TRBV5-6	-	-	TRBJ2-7	TGTGCCAGCAGCTTTAGGATGTTCCTAGGGGGATCCTACGAGCAGTACTTC	CASSFRMFLGGSYEQYF
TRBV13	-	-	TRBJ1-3	TGTGCCAGCAGCACCACGGGACCTGGAAACACCATATATTTT	CASSTTGPGNTIYF
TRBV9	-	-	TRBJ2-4	TGTGCCAGCAGCGTAGTGAATGGTATTCAGTACTTC	CASSVVNGIQYF
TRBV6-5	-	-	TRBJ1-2	TGTGCCAGCAGCCCCGAGGGACGGATCTATGGCTACACCTTC	CASSPEGRIYGYTF
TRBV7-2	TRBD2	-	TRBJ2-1	TGTGCCAGCAGCTCATTAGCGGGAGGCAAACCACTCTTC	CASSSLAGGKPLF
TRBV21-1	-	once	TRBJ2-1	TGTGCCAGCAGCAAATACAAGGGAAACAATGAGCAGTTCTTC	CASSKYKGNNEQFF
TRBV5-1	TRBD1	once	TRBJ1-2	TGCGCCAGCAGCTTGTCCCCGGGACAGGGGTTCTCTGGCTACACCTTC	CASSLSPGQGFSGYTF
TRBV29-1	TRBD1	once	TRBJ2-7	TGCAGCGGGGGACAGGGGAGCTACGAGCAGTACTTC	CSGGQGSYEQYF
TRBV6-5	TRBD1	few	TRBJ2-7	TGTGCCAGCAGCCCCGGGACAGGGTGGGAGCAGTACTTC	CASSPGTGWEQYF
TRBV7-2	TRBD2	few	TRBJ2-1	TGTGCCAGCAGCTCTAGGCCGGGAGGGCCCAGGAATGAGCAGTTCTTC	CASSSRPGGPRNEQFF
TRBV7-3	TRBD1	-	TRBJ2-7	TGTGCCAGCAGCTTCGCAGGGGGCGGGTACGAGCAGTACTTC	CASSFAGGGYEQYF
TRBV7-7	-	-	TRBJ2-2	TGTGCTAGCAGCTTAAGGGGATCCGGGGAGCTGTTTTTT	CASSLRGSGELFF
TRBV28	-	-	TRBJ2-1	TGTGCCAGCAGCAACTACAATGAGCAGTTCTTC	CASSNYNEQFF
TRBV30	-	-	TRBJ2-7	TGTGCCTGGAGTGTAGGGGACCCCGACGAGCAGTACTTC	CAWSVGDPDEQYF
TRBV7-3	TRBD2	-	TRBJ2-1	TGTGCCAGCAGCGCAATTGGACTAGCTAGCTCCTACAATGAGCAGTTCTTC	CASSAIGLASSYNEQFF
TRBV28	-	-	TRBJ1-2	TGTGCCAGCAGCCAGACGGGATTCACCTTC	CASSQTGFTF
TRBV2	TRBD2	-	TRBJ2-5	TGTGCCAGCAGTGGCACTAGCGGGAGGGCCGGCCAGACCCAGTACTTC	CASSGTSGRAGQTQYF
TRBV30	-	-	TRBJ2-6	TGTGCCTGGGCCCCGGTGGCAGGGAGCTCTGGGGCCAACGTCCTGACTTTC	CAWAPVAGSSGANVLTF
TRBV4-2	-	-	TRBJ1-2	TGTGCCAGCAGCAGGGACACGGCTAACTATGGCTACACCTTC	CASSRDTANYGYTF
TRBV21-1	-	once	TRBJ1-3	TGTGCCAGCAGCACTGTCCTTTCTGGAAACACCATATATTTT	CASSTVLSGNTIYF
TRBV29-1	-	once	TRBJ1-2	TGCACCCTGGGGGGGGACCATGGCTACACCTTC	CTLGGDHGYTF
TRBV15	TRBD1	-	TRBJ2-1	TGTGCCACCAGCATGGACAGGGAGAGGAATGAGCAGTTCTTC	CATSMDRERNEQFF
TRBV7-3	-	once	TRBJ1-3	TGTGCCAGCAGCCAAAGCAACTCTGGAAACACCATATATTTT	CASSQSNSGNTIYF
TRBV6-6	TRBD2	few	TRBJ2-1	TGTGCCACGGGACTAGTAGATGAGCAGTTCTTC	CATGLVDEQFF
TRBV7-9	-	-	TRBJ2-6	TGTGCCAGCAGTAGGTTCGGATCGGGCCTAGTCTCTGGGGCCAACGTCCTGACTTTC	CASSRFGSGLVSGANVLTF
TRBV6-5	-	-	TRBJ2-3	TGTGCCAGCAGTTACTCGCGGGCGGATACGCAGTATTTT	CASSYSRADTQYF
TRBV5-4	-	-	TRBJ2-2	TGTGCCAGCAGCTACGGACTATCACCCGGGGAGCTGTTTTTT	CASSYGLSPGELFF
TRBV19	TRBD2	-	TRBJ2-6	TGTGCCAGTAGTAGCGGGGGTTCTGGGGCCAACGTCCTGACTTTC	CASSSGGSGANVLTF
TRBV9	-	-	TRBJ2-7	TGTGCCAGCAGCGTAGCTACAGGGTTCGACGAGCAGTACTTC	CASSVATGFDEQYF
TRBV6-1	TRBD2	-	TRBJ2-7	TGTGCCAGCAGAAGGGAGGGAGGGCCGGAAGACGAGCAGTACTTC	CASRREGGPEDEQYF
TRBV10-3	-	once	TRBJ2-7	TGTGCCATCAGTGGCGGAGATTACTACGAGCAGTACTTC	CAISGGDYYEQYF
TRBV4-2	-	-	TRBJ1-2	TGTGCCAGCAGCCAAGCCCTCTATGGCTACACCTTC	CASSQALYGYTF
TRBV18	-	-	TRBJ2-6	TGTGCCAGCTCACCTACGGGGGCCAACGTCCTGACTTTC	CASSPTGANVLTF
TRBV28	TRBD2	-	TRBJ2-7	TGTGCCAGCAGTTTAGCGGGAGGGAAGACCTACGAGCAGTACTTC	CASSLAGGKTYEQYF
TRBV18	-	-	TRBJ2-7	TGTGCCAGCTCACAGTGGCCCGCTTCCTACGAGCAGTACTTC	CASSQWPASYEQYF
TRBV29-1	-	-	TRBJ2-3	TGCAGCGTTGAAACAGGGCCGGAAAGGGATACGCAGTATTTT	CSVETGPERDTQYF
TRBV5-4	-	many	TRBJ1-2	TGTGCCAGCAGCTTTGGGGGGAGGAGTGGCTACACCTTC	CASSFGGRSGYTF
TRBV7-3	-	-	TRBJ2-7	TGTGCCAGCAGCTTAACTGAGGTGGGCGAGCAGTACTTC	CASSLTEVGEQYF
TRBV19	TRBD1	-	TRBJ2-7	TGTGCCAGTAGTATTGGACAGGGGGCGCTCTACGAGCAGTACTTC	CASSIGQGALYEQYF
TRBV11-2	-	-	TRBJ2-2	TGTGCCAGCAGCTTGTCGGTTGTCACCGGGGAGCTGTTTTTT	CASSLSVVTGELFF
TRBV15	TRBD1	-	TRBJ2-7	TGTGCCACCAGCAGAGATCGGGGACAGTACGAGCAGTACTTC	CATSRDRGQYEQYF
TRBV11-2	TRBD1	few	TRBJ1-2	TGTGCCAGCAGCTTAGAGGCCACAGGGGTTAACTATGGCTACACCTTC	CASSLEATGVNYGYTF